This T cell receptor beta chain was sequenced for a study of blood T cell repertoires in COVID-19. About the study: Material from acute and convalescent COVID-19 was sourced from the United States, Italy and Spain. From T cells, B-cell-depleted T cells, or PBMCs came the material, which was cDNA or gDNA.

Original processing notes: Reference gene primers were amplified, and this amplification served to estimate nucleated cell counts. Produced via immunoSEQ multiplex PCR; TCRdb's table is partial and in-frame only. D and trimming were read from the DNA, whereas the V and J calls and clone size are those reported in that table. The table records a few hundred thousand clones, roughly 88% of them present only once. The V gene lost 1 base and the J gene lost 5 bases, with 8 bases spanning the gap. This CDR3 is built from 14 residues. The germline V gene encodes CDR1 MNHEY and CDR2 SMNVEV (reference sequence). Enrolment of Seattle patients took place during active infection, and they were followed longitudinally.

Sequenced material: peripheral blood. The origin of this receptor is a woman in her seventies with COVID-19, enrolled during active disease. This rearrangement joins TRBV27 to TRBJ2-2; D is uncertain. CDR3 sequence reads: CASSLLGVTGELFF. The CDR3 DNA sequence: TGTGCCAGCAGTTTATTAGGAGTTACCGGGGAGCTGTTTTTT.